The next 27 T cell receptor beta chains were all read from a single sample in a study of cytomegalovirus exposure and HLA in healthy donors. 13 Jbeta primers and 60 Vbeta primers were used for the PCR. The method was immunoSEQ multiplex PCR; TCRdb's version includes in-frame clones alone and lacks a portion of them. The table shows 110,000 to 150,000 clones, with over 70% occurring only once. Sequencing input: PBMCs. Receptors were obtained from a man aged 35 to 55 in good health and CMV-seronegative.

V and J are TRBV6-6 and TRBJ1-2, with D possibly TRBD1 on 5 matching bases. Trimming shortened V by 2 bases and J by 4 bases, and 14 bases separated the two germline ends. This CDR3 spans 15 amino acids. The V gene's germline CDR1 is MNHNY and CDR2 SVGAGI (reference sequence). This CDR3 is CASSYPATDTYGYTF. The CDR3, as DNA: TGTGCCAGCAGTTACCCCGCGACGGACACCTATGGCTACACCTTC.

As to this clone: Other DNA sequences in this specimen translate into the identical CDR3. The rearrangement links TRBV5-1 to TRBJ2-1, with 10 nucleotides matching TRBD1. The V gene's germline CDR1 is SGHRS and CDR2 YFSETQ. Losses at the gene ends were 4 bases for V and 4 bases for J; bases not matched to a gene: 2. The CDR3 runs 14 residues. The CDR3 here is CASSRDRGYNEQFF. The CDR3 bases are TGCGCCAGCAGCAGGGACAGGGGTTACAATGAGCAGTTCTTC.

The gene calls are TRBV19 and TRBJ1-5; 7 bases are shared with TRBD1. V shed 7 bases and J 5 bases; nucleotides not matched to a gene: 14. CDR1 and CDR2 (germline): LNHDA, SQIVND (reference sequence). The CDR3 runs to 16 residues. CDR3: CASTAHPTGRDQPQHF. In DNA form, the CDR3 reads TGTGCCAGTACCGCCCACCCGACAGGGAGAGATCAGCCCCAGCATTTT.

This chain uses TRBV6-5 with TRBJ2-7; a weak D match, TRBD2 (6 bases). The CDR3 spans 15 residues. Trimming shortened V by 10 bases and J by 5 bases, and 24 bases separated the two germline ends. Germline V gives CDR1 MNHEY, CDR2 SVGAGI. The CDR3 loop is CATHPGTAGGNEQYF. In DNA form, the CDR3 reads TGTGCCACCCACCCCGGGACTGCTGGAGGGAACGAGCAGTACTTC.

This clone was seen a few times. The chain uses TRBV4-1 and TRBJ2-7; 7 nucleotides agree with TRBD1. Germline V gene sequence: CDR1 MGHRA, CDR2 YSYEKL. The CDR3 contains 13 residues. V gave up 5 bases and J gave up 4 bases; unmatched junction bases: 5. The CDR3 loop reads CASSIDREYEQYF. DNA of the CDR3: TGCGCCAGCAGCATCGACAGGGAGTACGAGCAGTACTTC.

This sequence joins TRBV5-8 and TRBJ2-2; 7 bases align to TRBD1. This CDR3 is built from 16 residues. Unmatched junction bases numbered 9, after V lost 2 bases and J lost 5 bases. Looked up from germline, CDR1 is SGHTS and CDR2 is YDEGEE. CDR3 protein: CASSLKKGALTGELFF. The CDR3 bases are TGTGCCAGCAGCTTAAAAAAGGGGGCATTGACCGGGGAGCTGTTTTTT.

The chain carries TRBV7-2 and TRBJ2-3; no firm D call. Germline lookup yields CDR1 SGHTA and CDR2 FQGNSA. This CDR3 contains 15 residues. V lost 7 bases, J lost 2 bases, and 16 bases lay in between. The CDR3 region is CASTAVRRSTDTQYF. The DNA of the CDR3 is TGTGCCAGCACGGCGGTCAGACGTTCCACAGATACGCAGTATTTT.

The DNA of the CDR3 is TGTGCCAGCAGCGGTATGTCAGGGGAAAAACTGTTTTTT. This codes for CASSGMSGEKLFF. This chain connects TRBV5-5 to TRBJ1-4; the D gene is possibly TRBD1 (5 bases). Germline values: CDR1 SGHKS, CDR2 YYEKEE (reference sequence). Trimming shortened V by 4 bases and J by 8 bases, and 12 bases separated the two germline ends. This CDR3 is 13 amino acids long.

This CDR3 is CASSSRRGYGYTF. CDR3 DNA sequence: TGTGCCAGCAGCTCTCGGCGAGGGTATGGCTACACCTTC. J is TRBJ1-2 and V is TRBV7-9; no definite D call. Germline V gene data show CDR1 as SEHNR and CDR2 as FQNEAQ (reference sequence). There are 13 residues in the CDR3. Trimming stripped 4 bases from V and 5 bases from J, with 11 bases between.

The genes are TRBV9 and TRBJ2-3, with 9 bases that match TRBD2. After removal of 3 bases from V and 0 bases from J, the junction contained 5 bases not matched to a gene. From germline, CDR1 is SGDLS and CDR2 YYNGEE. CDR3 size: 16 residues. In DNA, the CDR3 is TGTGCCAGCAGCGGCCTAGCGGGGCTTAGCACAGATACGCAGTATTTT. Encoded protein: CASSGLAGLSTDTQYF.

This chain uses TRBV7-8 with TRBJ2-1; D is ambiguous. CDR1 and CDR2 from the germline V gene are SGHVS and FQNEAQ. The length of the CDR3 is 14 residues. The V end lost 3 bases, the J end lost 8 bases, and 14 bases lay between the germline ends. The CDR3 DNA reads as TGTGCCAGCAGCTTGCGAGGTCTCGTGGATGAGCAGTTCTTC. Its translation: CASSLRGLVDEQFF.

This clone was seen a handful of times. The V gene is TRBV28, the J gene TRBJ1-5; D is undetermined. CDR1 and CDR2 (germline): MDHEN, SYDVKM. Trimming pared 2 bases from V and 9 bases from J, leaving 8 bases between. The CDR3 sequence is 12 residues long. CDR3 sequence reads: CASSLAWRPQHF. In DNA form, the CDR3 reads TGTGCCAGCAGTTTAGCTTGGAGGCCCCAGCATTTT.

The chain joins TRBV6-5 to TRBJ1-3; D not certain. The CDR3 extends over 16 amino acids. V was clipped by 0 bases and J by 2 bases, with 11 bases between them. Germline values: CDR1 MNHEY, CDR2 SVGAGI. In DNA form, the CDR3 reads TGTGCCAGCAGTTACTCGAGAGAGGTACCTGGAAACACCATATATTTT. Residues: CASSYSREVPGNTIYF.

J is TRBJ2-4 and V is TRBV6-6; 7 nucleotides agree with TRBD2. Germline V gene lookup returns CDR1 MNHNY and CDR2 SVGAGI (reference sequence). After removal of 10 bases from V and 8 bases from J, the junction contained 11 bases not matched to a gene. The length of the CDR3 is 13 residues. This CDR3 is CATYGLGRYIQYF. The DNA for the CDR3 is TGTGCCACCTACGGACTAGGGAGGTACATTCAGTACTTC.

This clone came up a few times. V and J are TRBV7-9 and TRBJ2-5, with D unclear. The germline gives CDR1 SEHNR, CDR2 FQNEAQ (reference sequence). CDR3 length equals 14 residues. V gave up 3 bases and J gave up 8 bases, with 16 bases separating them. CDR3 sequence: CASSLGQRIATQYF. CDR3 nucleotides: TGTGCCAGCAGCTTGGGCCAACGAATTGCCACCCAGTACTTC.

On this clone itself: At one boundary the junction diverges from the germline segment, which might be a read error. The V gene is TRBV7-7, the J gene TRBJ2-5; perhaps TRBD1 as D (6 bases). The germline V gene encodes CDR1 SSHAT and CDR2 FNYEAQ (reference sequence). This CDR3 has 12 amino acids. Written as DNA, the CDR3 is TGTGCTAGCAGTCAGGGGCAGGAGACCCAGTACTTC. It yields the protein CASSQGQETQYF.

The CDR3 protein is CASSPPLVGGTGANVLTF. The CDR3, as DNA: TGTGCCAGCTCACCACCGCTGGTCGGGGGTACAGGGGCCAACGTCCTGACTTTC. The chain uses TRBV18 and TRBJ2-6, with D possibly being TRBD2 (6 bases). Germline CDR1 KGHSH, CDR2 LQKENI. Trimming removed 0 bases from V and 4 bases from J, with 16 bases in between. The CDR3 covers 18 residues.

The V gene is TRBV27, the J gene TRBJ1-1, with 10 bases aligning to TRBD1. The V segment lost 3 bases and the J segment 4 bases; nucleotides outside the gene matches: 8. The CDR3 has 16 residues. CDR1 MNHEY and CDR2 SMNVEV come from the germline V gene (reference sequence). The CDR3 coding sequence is TGTGCCAGCAGTTTTACGGGACAGGGGCGATTCACTGAAGCTTTCTTT. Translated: CASSFTGQGRFTEAFF.

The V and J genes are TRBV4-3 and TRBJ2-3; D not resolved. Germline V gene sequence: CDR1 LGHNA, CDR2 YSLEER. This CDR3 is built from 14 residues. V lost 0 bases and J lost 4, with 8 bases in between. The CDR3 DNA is TGCGCCAGCAGCCAAGATCGGGTATCAGATACGCAGTATTTT. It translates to CASSQDRVSDTQYF.

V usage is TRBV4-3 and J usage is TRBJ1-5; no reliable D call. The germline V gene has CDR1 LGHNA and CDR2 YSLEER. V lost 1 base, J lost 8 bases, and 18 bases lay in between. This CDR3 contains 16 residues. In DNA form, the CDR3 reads TGCGCCAGCAGCCAAGGGTTTGGACTTGCGGTCGAGCCCCAGCATTTT. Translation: CASSQGFGLAVEPQHF.

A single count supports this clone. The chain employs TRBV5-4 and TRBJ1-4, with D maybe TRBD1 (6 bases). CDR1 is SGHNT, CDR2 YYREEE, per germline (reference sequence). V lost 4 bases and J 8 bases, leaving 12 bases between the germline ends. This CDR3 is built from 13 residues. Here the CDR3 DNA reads TGTGCCAGCAGCACACAGGGTAGCGAAAAACTGTTTTTT. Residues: CASSTQGSEKLFF.

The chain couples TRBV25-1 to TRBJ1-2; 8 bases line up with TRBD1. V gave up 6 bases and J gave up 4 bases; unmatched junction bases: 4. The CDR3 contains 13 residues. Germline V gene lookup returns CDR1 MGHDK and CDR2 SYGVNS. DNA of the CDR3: TGTGCCAGCAGCCCCGGGACAGGCTATGGCTACACCTTC. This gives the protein CASSPGTGYGYTF.

The CDR3 DNA is TGTGCCAGCAGTGGCCCAATCGGTAGCAATCAGCCCCAGCATTTT. Amino acid sequence: CASSGPIGSNQPQHF. V gene TRBV2 combines with J gene TRBJ1-5; D is unclear. Germline-derived CDR1 and CDR2 are SNHLY and FYNNEI. This CDR3 region has 15 residues. V shed 4 bases and J shed 0 bases, with 10 bases lying between them.

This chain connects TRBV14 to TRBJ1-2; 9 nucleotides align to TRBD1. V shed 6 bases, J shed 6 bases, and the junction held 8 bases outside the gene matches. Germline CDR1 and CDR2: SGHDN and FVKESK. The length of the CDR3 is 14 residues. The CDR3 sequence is CASRLTGGGDGYTF. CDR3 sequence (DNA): TGTGCCAGCAGGCTGACAGGGGGAGGCGATGGCTACACCTTC.

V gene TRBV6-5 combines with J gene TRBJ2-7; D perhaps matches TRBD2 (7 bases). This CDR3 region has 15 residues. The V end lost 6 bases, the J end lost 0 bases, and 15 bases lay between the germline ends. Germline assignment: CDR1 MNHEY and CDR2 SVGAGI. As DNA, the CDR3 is TGTGCCAGCAGACCCGGGGGGCCTAGCTCCTACGAGCAGTACTTC. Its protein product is CASRPGGPSSYEQYF.

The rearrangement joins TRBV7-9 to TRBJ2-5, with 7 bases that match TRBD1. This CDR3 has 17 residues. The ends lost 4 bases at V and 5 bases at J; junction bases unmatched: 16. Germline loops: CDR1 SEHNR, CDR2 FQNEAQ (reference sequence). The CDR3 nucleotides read TGTGCCAGCAGCTCCCTGGTTCCTCGAGGGGGCGGCGAGACCCAGTACTTC. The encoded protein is CASSSLVPRGGGETQYF.

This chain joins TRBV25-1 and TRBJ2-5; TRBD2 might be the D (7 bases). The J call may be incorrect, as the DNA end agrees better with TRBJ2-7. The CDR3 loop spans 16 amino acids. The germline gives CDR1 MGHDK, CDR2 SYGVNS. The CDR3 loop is CASSEAGARPSYEQYF. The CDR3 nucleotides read TGTGCCAGCAGTGAAGCGGGGGCCCGCCCTTCCTACGAGCAGTACTTC.